The rows below give T cell receptor beta chains drawn from one sample of a study of T-cell reconstitution after alpha-beta-depleted transplantation in children. Each CDR3 protein gets one entry after TCRdb re-called the PCR reads with MiXCR. Here the sample spans some 840,000 distinct CDR3 sequences, approximately 15% being singletons. The specimen was PBMCs, mostly from graft donor cells, collected 360 days after TCRalphabeta/CD19-depleted stem cell transplant. The receptors stem from a male patient younger than 18 who had a stem cell transplant for acute lymphoblastic leukemia, so the T cells may come from the graft donor. The CDR3 runs from the conserved cysteine through the conserved F or W. A D gene is named only where the DNA matches it firmly. For some rows the clone size is stated as once, few or many, or as a class when expanded; others skip it.

CDR3nt: TGCGCCAGCAGCCTAGGGACGGTCTATCAAGAGACCCAGTACTTC
CDR3aa: CASSLGTVYQETQYF
j_gene: TRBJ2-5
abundance: many
d_gene: NA
v_gene: TRBV5-1

CDR3nt: TGTGCCAGCAGCCCCGAACCTGGGACTAGTGGGCAGTTCTTC
CDR3aa: CASSPEPGTSGQFF
j_gene: TRBJ2-1
abundance: NA
d_gene: TRBD2
v_gene: TRBV11-2

CDR3nt: TGCAGTGCTAGACACTGGACTAGCGGGAACTACGAGCAGTACTTC
CDR3aa: CSARHWTSGNYEQYF
j_gene: TRBJ2-7
abundance: few
d_gene: TRBD2
v_gene: TRBV20-1

CDR3nt: TGTGCCAGCAGCCGTAACAGGTACGAGCAGTACTTC
CDR3aa: CASSRNRYEQYF
j_gene: TRBJ2-7
abundance: few
d_gene: NA
v_gene: TRBV6-5

CDR3nt: TGCGCCAGCAGCTTGTCTGTAGCTGCTACCACAGATACGCAGTATTTT
CDR3aa: CASSLSVAATTDTQYF
j_gene: TRBJ2-3
abundance: few
d_gene: NA
v_gene: TRBV5-1

CDR3nt: TGCAGCGTGGCGGGCGGAGGTCCTCGGGAAGCTTTCTTT
CDR3aa: CSVAGGGPREAFF
j_gene: TRBJ1-1
abundance: many
d_gene: NA
v_gene: TRBV29-1

CDR3nt: TGTGCCAGCAGCTACGTAGGATCGGCGGGACCTTATGATGAGCAGTTCTTC
CDR3aa: CASSYVGSAGPYDEQFF
j_gene: TRBJ2-1
abundance: NA
d_gene: NA
v_gene: TRBV9

CDR3nt: TGTGCCAGCAGCTTAAGCGGAGCGGCTTACGAGCAGTACTTC
CDR3aa: CASSLSGAAYEQYF
j_gene: TRBJ2-7
abundance: once
d_gene: NA
v_gene: TRBV11-1

CDR3nt: TGTGCCAGCAGCTTAGGTCCGGGAGGGCTGAATGAGCAGTTCTTC
CDR3aa: CASSLGPGGLNEQFF
j_gene: TRBJ2-1
abundance: few
d_gene: TRBD2
v_gene: TRBV7-2

CDR3nt: TGTGCCACCAGCAGAGTGGGTAGCGGACCTTTCTACGAGCAGTACTTC
CDR3aa: CATSRVGSGPFYEQYF
j_gene: TRBJ2-7
abundance: few
d_gene: NA
v_gene: TRBV15

CDR3nt: TGCGCCAGCAGCTTGCGTCGGGGCCTGACGAACACCGGGGAGCTGTTTTTT
CDR3aa: CASSLRRGLTNTGELFF
j_gene: TRBJ2-2
abundance: NA
d_gene: NA
v_gene: TRBV5-1

CDR3nt: TGTGCCAGCAGTTTAGGAACAGGGGCCCTAAACAATGAGCAGTTCTTC
CDR3aa: CASSLGTGALNNEQFF
j_gene: TRBJ2-1
abundance: NA
d_gene: TRBD1
v_gene: TRBV27

CDR3nt: TGTGCCAGCAGTTTATGGGCAGGGGGTTACAATGAGCAGTTCTTC
CDR3aa: CASSLWAGGYNEQFF
j_gene: TRBJ2-1
abundance: few
d_gene: TRBD1
v_gene: TRBV27

CDR3nt: TGTGCCAGCAGTCGCAGAGCGGAGACGAACACCGGGGAGCTGTTTTTT
CDR3aa: CASSRRAETNTGELFF
j_gene: TRBJ2-2
abundance: NA
d_gene: NA
v_gene: TRBV2

CDR3nt: TGCAGCGTTGAAGTGCAGGGACAGGGAGTCGGTGAGCAGTTCTTC
CDR3aa: CSVEVQGQGVGEQFF
j_gene: TRBJ2-1
abundance: NA
d_gene: TRBD1
v_gene: TRBV29-1

CDR3nt: TGTGCCAGCAGCGTTTCCAGGGGGGTTGATGAGCAGTTCTTC
CDR3aa: CASSVSRGVDEQFF
j_gene: TRBJ2-1
abundance: few
d_gene: NA
v_gene: TRBV9

CDR3nt: TGTGCCAGCACGGGACAGGGACAGCCCCAGCATTTT
CDR3aa: CASTGQGQPQHF
j_gene: TRBJ1-5
abundance: many
d_gene: TRBD1
v_gene: TRBV6-1